This T cell receptor beta chain was identified in a study of tumor T cells in aggressive B-cell lymphoma. Sequenced by immunoSEQ multiplex PCR; TCRdb stores in-frame clones only, minus some. The sample contains about 3,100 clones, 55% to 75% of which appear only once. CDR3 size: 13 residues. Germline V CDR1 and CDR2: KGHSH, LQKENI. The V end lost 7 bases, the J end lost 9 bases, and 15 bases lay between the germline ends. This sequence was found in an adult with diffuse large B cell lymphoma. The chain has TRBV18 and TRBJ2-2, with a weak D call TRBD1 (6 bases). Sequences were obtained from tumor tissue. CDR3 nucleotides: TGTGCCAGCTTACCCGACAGGTCCCGGGAGCTGTTTTTT. Amino acid sequence: CASLPDRSRELFF.